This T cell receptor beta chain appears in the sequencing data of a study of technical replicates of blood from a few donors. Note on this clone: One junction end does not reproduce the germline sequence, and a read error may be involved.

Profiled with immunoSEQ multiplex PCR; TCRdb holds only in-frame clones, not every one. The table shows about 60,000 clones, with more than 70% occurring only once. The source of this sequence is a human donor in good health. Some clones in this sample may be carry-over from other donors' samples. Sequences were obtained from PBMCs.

The CDR3: CASSLTGGGYDEQFF. The CDR3 nucleotides read TGTGCCAGCAGCTTAACAGGCGGGGGCTACGATGAGCAGTTCTTC. The chain couples TRBV7-3 to TRBJ2-1; perhaps TRBD2 as D (7 bases). The germline V gene encodes CDR1 SGHTA and CDR2 FQGTGA. The CDR3 has 15 amino acids. Full variable domain (missing parts from reference TRBV7-3 and TRBJ2-1): GAGVSQTPSNKVTEKGKYVELRCDPISGHTALYWYRQSLGQGPEFLIYFQGTGAADDSGLPNDRFFAVRPEGSVSTLKIQRTERGDSAVYLCASSLTGGGYDEQFFGPGTRLTVL.